This T cell receptor (beta chain) stems from a study of OX40 agonist ivuxolimab in advanced cancers. In the study overall: Dose-escalation patients had hepatocellular carcinoma, melanoma, renal cell or head and neck cancer.

CDR3 length: 15 amino acids. Unmatched junction bases numbered 3, after V lost 2 bases and J lost 2 bases. The germline V gene has CDR1 KGHSH and CDR2 LQKENI. The table came from immunoSEQ multiplex PCR; TCRdb's copy has only in-frame clones and leaves some out. The repertoire holds about 60,000 clones, 86% seen once, with approximately 4% in the top ten. The TCR sequence derives from an adult with an advanced solid tumor such as melanoma, head and neck, liver or kidney cancer. The sample was CD4+ or CD8+ T cells sorted from blood, taken in a trial of the OX40 agonist ivuxolimab. V gene TRBV18 combines with J gene TRBJ2-3; 8 bases align to TRBD2. CDR3 sequence: CASSPEAGDTDTQYF. CDR3 in DNA: TGTGCCAGCTCACCAGAAGCGGGGGACACAGATACGCAGTATTTT.